These T cell receptor beta chains were read from a single sample in a study of shared clonotypes between healthy human individuals. The data were produced by immunoSEQ multiplex PCR, yet TCRdb's version contains in-frame clones alone and is incomplete. This table has some 2,500,000 clones, roughly 93% appearing once. The sample consisted of naive CD4+ T cells from PBMCs. The receptors originated from a man in his late teens or twenties in good health. Some clones in this sample may be carry-over from other donors' samples. Each CDR3 is given with its conserved first and last residue. The D gene is left open where the match is weak.

V,D,J,DNA,CDR3
TRBV4-2,TRBD2,TRBJ2-1,TGTGCCAGCAGCCACCCCGGACTAGCGGGAGTTGGTGAGCAGTTCTTC,CASSHPGLAGVGEQFF
TRBV19,TRBD2,TRBJ2-1,TGTGCCAGTAGTATAGATGGGACTAGAAGCTCCTACAATGAGCAGTTCTTC,CASSIDGTRSSYNEQFF
TRBV19,TRBD1,TRBJ1-2,TGTGCCAGTAGTAGGGACAGGGGGCTGAACTATGGCTACACCTTC,CASSRDRGLNYGYTF
TRBV7-2,-,TRBJ2-3,TGTGCCAGCAGCTCCGCTTTCGATAATCCAGATACGCAGTATTTT,CASSSAFDNPDTQYF
TRBV2,-,TRBJ2-2,TGTGCCAGCAGTTACCTGGGACAGAACACCGGGGAGCTGTTTTTT,CASSYLGQNTGELFF
TRBV18,-,TRBJ1-4,TGTGCCAGCTCACCTGGGGGACTCGCACAACTGTTTTTT,CASSPGGLAQLFF
TRBV28,-,TRBJ2-5,TGTGCCAGCACCTTAAACGGGGGCGTTGAGACCCAGTACTTC,CASTLNGGVETQYF
TRBV4-2,-,TRBJ1-4,TGTGCCAGCAGCCAATCCCGGACGGGGGCTAATGAAAAACTGTTTTTT,CASSQSRTGANEKLFF
TRBV5-1,-,TRBJ1-4,TGCGCCAGCAGCTTGGCCCCGGGAGGACATGAAAAACTGTTTTTT,CASSLAPGGHEKLFF
TRBV5-4,TRBD1,TRBJ2-2,TGTGCCAGCAGCCCGATACAGGGGTCCGGGGAGCTGTTTTTT,CASSPIQGSGELFF